Listed below are T cell receptor beta chains from one sample, sequenced in a study of OX40 agonist ivuxolimab in advanced cancers. TCRdb's table, derived via immunoSEQ multiplex PCR, lists solely in-frame clones and lacks some. The repertoire holds some 80,000 clones, with about 88% as singletons. The material was CD4+ or CD8+ T cells sorted from blood, obtained in a trial of the OX40 agonist ivuxolimab. The receptors shown here come from an adult with an advanced solid tumor such as melanoma, head and neck, liver or kidney cancer. CDR3s include the opening cysteine and the closing phenylalanine or tryptophan. The D gene is left open where the match is weak. Expanded clones get a size class; other rows say once, few or many, or leave the size out.

. | TRBJ1-1 | TRBV7-2 | . | TGTGCCAGCAGCTTAGACTCGAACACTGAAGCTTTCTTT | CASSLDSNTEAFF
. | TRBJ2-5 | TRBV7-9 | TRBD1 | TGTGCCAGCAGCCCGGGACAGGCGAAAGAGACCCAGTACTTC | CASSPGQAKETQYF
. | TRBJ1-3 | TRBV5-1 | . | TGCGCCAGCAGCTTGGCAGGGACCGGAAACACCATATATTTT | CASSLAGTGNTIYF
. | TRBJ2-7 | TRBV30 | . | TGTGCCTGGAGTCGGGGCAGGGATTCTTTCGGTCACGAGCAGTACTTC | CAWSRGRDSFGHEQYF
. | TRBJ1-2 | TRBV19 | . | TGTGCCAGTAGTAGGGGGACTACTAACTATGGCTACACCTTC | CASSRGTTNYGYTF
. | TRBJ1-1 | TRBV7-6 | . | TGTGCCAGCAGCCCAGAACTGAACACTGAAGCTTTCTTT | CASSPELNTEAFF
. | TRBJ2-5 | TRBV10-3 | TRBD1 | TGTGCCATCAGCTCGGGGACAGGGCAAGAGACCCAGTACTTC | CAISSGTGQETQYF
. | TRBJ2-3 | TRBV11-3 | . | TGTGCCAGCAGCTTAGGGGACTTAACTAGCACAGATACGCAGTATTTT | CASSLGDLTSTDTQYF
. | TRBJ2-1 | TRBV5-1 | . | TGCGCCAGCAGCTCTGCAGGTCTAGGTGAGCAGTTCTTC | CASSSAGLGEQFF
once | TRBJ2-5 | TRBV7-2 | . | TGTGCCAGCAGCTTATTCGGGAGCCAAGAGACCCAGTACTTC | CASSLFGSQETQYF
. | TRBJ2-6 | TRBV28 | . | TGTGCCACCAACACTGGGGCCAACGTCCTGACTTTC | CATNTGANVLTF
few | TRBJ1-1 | TRBV10-1 | . | TGCGCCAGCAGTTCGAGCGGGGTCACTGAAGCTTTCTTT | CASSSSGVTEAFF
. | TRBJ2-7 | TRBV6-5 | TRBD2 | TGTGCCAGCAAAAAGACTAGCGGGACCTACGAGCAGTACTTC | CASKKTSGTYEQYF
. | TRBJ1-1 | TRBV2 | TRBD1 | TGTGCCATCGGGACAGCGAGTCGGGAAGCTTTCTTT | CAIGTASREAFF
. | TRBJ1-6 | TRBV28 | . | TGTGCCAGCAGTTTAGCTGGCGGGAGTGGGGGAAAACCCCTCCACTTT | CASSLAGGSGGKPLHF
few | TRBJ2-2 | TRBV10-3 | TRBD2 | TGTGCCATCCGGACTAGCGAGGGCACCGGGGAGCTGTTTTTT | CAIRTSEGTGELFF
. | TRBJ2-7 | TRBV19 | . | TGTGCCAGTAGTACGAACGGCGGCGAGCAGTACTTC | CASSTNGGEQYF
. | TRBJ2-7 | TRBV25-1 | . | TGTGCCAGCAGTCGGACTAACTACGAGCAGTACTTC | CASSRTNYEQYF
. | TRBJ2-1 | TRBV29-1 | TRBD1 | TGCAGCGTCAGGACAGGGGGTTGGTTTGATGAGCAGTTCTTC | CSVRTGGWFDEQFF
few | TRBJ2-5 | TRBV7-8 | TRBD2 | TGTGCCAGCAGCTTAGCGCGGGTGACTAGCGGGAGGGCCAAAGAGACCCAGTACTTC | CASSLARVTSGRAKETQYF
. | TRBJ1-1 | TRBV21-1 | . | TGTGCCAGCAGCGAAAATTTCACAATTCGCACTGAAGCTTTCTTT | CASSENFTIRTEAFF
. | TRBJ2-3 | TRBV7-9 | TRBD2 | TGTGCCAGCAGCCCCGGCGGGGGTACGCAGTATTTT | CASSPGGGTQYF
. | TRBJ1-1 | TRBV2 | . | TGTGCCAGCAGACTACAGGGCCCTGAAGCTTTCTTT | CASRLQGPEAFF
. | TRBJ2-2 | TRBV28 | . | TGTGCCAGCAGCCAAATTACGAACACCGGGGAGCTGTTTTTT | CASSQITNTGELFF
. | TRBJ2-7 | TRBV29-1 | . | TGCAGCATACTAGGGGAAATCTCCTACGAGCAGTACTTC | CSILGEISYEQYF
. | TRBJ1-1 | TRBV6-5 | . | TGTGCCAGCAGTTACTCGGGGAAACAGGGATACGGAGCTTTCTTT | CASSYSGKQGYGAFF
. | TRBJ2-7 | TRBV7-2 | TRBD1 | TGTGCCAGCAGCCAGACAGGGGGTTACTCCTACGAGCAGTACTTC | CASSQTGGYSYEQYF
. | TRBJ2-2 | TRBV18 | TRBD2 | TGTGCCAGCAAAGCGGGAGGGTCGGACACCGGGGAGCTGTTTTTT | CASKAGGSDTGELFF
. | TRBJ1-5 | TRBV5-6 | . | TGTGCCAGCAGCGTTGGAGGGGCATGGGGCAATCAGCCCCAGCATTTT | CASSVGGAWGNQPQHF
once | TRBJ2-7 | TRBV7-7 | . | TGTGCCAGCAGCCGACAGTTCGGCTCCTACGAGCAGTACTTC | CASSRQFGSYEQYF
. | TRBJ1-4 | TRBV7-2 | . | TGTGCCAGCAGCTTAGTTTCCAGTAATGAAAAACTGTTTTTT | CASSLVSSNEKLFF
once | TRBJ1-2 | TRBV5-1 | TRBD1 | TGCGCCAGCAGCCAAACACCGGACAGGTCCTATGGCTACACCTTC | CASSQTPDRSYGYTF
. | TRBJ2-7 | TRBV27 | . | TGTGCCAGCAGTTTCTCGCCCCGTAAGGGTGGCGACGAGCAGTACTTC | CASSFSPRKGGDEQYF
. | TRBJ1-1 | TRBV4-3 | . | TGCGCCAGCAGCCAAGGGGCCACCATGAACACTGAAGCTTTCTTT | CASSQGATMNTEAFF
. | TRBJ2-7 | TRBV11-2 | . | TGTGCCAGCAGCCTCGGGACGAAAGACGAGCAGTACTTC | CASSLGTKDEQYF
. | TRBJ2-3 | TRBV10-3 | TRBD1 | TGTGCCATCAGTGCCGGGACAGGCTTAGATACGCAGTATTTT | CAISAGTGLDTQYF
. | TRBJ2-7 | TRBV6-5 | . | TGTGCCAGCAGTTACTCTTGGGGGAGCGGCCACGAGCAGTACTTC | CASSYSWGSGHEQYF
. | TRBJ1-1 | TRBV30 | . | TGTGCCTGGAGTGTGACACCCATGAACACTGAAGCTTTCTTT | CAWSVTPMNTEAFF
few | TRBJ2-6 | TRBV28 | TRBD2 | TGTGCCAGCAGTCGAGTCGGGGGGGGCCTTTTTTCTGGGGCCAACGTCCTGACTTTC | CASSRVGGGLFSGANVLTF
. | TRBJ2-2 | TRBV18 | . | TGTGCCAGCTCACCAGTCTCTGACACCGGGGAGCTGTTTTTT | CASSPVSDTGELFF
. | TRBJ2-1 | TRBV11-2 | TRBD2 | TGTGCCAGCAGCTTGCGGGGGAGTTTAGTCGGACCCGAGCAGTTCTTC | CASSLRGSLVGPEQFF
. | TRBJ2-6 | TRBV7-9 | . | TGTGCCAGCGGCTGGAGGGGGGCCAACGTCCTGACTTTC | CASGWRGANVLTF
. | TRBJ1-1 | TRBV10-3 | . | TGTGCCATCAGTGAGGGGAGAGGGGGTACTGAAGCTTTCTTT | CAISEGRGGTEAFF
. | TRBJ2-7 | TRBV6-5 | . | TGTGCCAGCAGCTCCCCTCCTAGGACCTACGAGCAGTACTTC | CASSSPPRTYEQYF
. | TRBJ1-3 | TRBV18 | . | TGTGCCAGCGGGACGGAAAGCTCTGGAAACACCATATATTTT | CASGTESSGNTIYF
. | TRBJ1-1 | TRBV5-6 | . | TGTGCCAGCAGCTTGATATTGGCAGGCACTGAAGCTTTCTTT | CASSLILAGTEAFF
. | TRBJ2-3 | TRBV30 | . | TGTGCCTGGAGTGTACTATTTTCCGAGGCAGATACGCAGTATTTT | CAWSVLFSEADTQYF
few | TRBJ1-4 | TRBV15 | . | TGTGCCACCAGCAGCCGGACAGAGTCTAATGAAAAACTGTTTTTT | CATSSRTESNEKLFF
. | TRBJ2-5 | TRBV7-2 | TRBD2 | TGTGCCAGCAGCCACTTAGCGGGAGAACGGGAGACCCAGTACTTC | CASSHLAGERETQYF
. | TRBJ2-2 | TRBV18 | . | TGTGCCAGCTCACCATTGCAGGGAGACACCGGGGAGCTGTTTTTT | CASSPLQGDTGELFF
. | TRBJ2-2 | TRBV10-1 | TRBD1 | TGCGCCAGCAGTGAAGGGGACAGTGGCACCGGGGAGCTGTTTTTT | CASSEGDSGTGELFF
. | TRBJ2-3 | TRBV6-5 | TRBD1 | TGTGCCAGCAGTTACCCGGGACAGGGGGCAGATACGCAGTATTTT | CASSYPGQGADTQYF
once | TRBJ2-2 | TRBV11-3 | . | TGTGCCAGCGGCTACTACACCGGGGAGCTGTTTTTT | CASGYYTGELFF
. | TRBJ2-7 | TRBV10-3 | . | TGTGCCATCAGTGAGTCTGACAGCGCCAAATACGAGCAGTACTTC | CAISESDSAKYEQYF